Sequencing of this TCR beta chain was carried out in a study of shared clonotypes between healthy human individuals. Study-wide results and limits: Among non-shared clonotypes, generation probabilities were lower than among those shared by all four donors. Since donors were few, the genetic and exposure-history diversity represented was limited.

Healthy adults negative for HIV, lacking recent acute infections or vaccinations, served as donors. Sequencing was performed with immunoSEQ multiplex PCR; in TCRdb, only in-frame clones are kept and a portion is missing. The data contain roughly 170,000 clones, around 63% of them singletons. The CDR3 contains 17 residues. CDR1 is SGHTS and CDR2 is YDEGEE in the germline V gene. V dropped 0 bases and J dropped 0 bases, with 13 bases sitting between them. In the case of this clone: Its target is unknown.

The chain is built from TRBV5-8 and TRBJ2-1; possibly TRBD1 for D (6 bases). The sample taken for sequencing was memory CD4+ T cells sorted from blood. Documented subset: CD45RA-negative fraction. This clonotype was sampled from a man aged 25-40 years in good health. CDR3: CASSLVSGATSYNEQFF. Written as DNA, the CDR3 is TGTGCCAGCAGCTTGGTCTCAGGGGCCACCTCCTACAATGAGCAGTTCTTC.